This T cell receptor (beta chain) was profiled in a study of control samples from healthy donors and cancer patients. Only in-frame clones appear in the TCRdb table, and some are missing; sequencing was by immunoSEQ multiplex PCR. The sample carries about 130,000 clones, around 93% recorded once. Looked up from germline, CDR1 is MNHEY and CDR2 is SVGAGI. V was pared by 3 bases and J by 4 bases, with 13 bases between. The CDR3 is 15 residues long. Sequencing was performed on PBMCs. The clonotype was recovered from a man in his fifties or sixties with head and neck cancer. The chain links TRBV6-5 to TRBJ1-3; no firm D call. The CDR3 coding sequence is TGTGCCAGCAGTTATACCGCGGTGGGGGGAAACACCATATATTTT. Translation gives CASSYTAVGGNTIYF.